This T cell receptor (beta chain) was sequenced for a study of patients and donors after allogeneic stem cell transplantation (dated by TCRdb to the early 2020s). To note about this clonotype: Its antigen is still unknown. No base quality information exists; no much larger clone differs at one position.

Here V drops 0 bases and J drops 13 bases, and the junction holds 3 bases not matched to any gene. The CDR3 contains 13 residues, cysteine and phenylalanine counted. CDR3 DNA only is kept here, 39 bases in frame from base 1. CDR1 SGDLS and CDR2 YYNGEE are derived from the germline V gene. The receptor library was made with RT-PCR. The sequencer listed for this sample is NextSeq 550. Using fastp at Q25 and MiXCR, TCRdb reprocessed the public reads and kept productive beta chains. When rows share a CDR3 protein, they turn into one entry using the most common DNA and genes. For this sample the table gives roughly 190,000 distinct CDR3 sequences, of which around two fifths were detected only once. The ten largest clones represent about 35% of the sample.

The chain links TRBV9 with TRBJ2-5; 13 junctional bases match TRBD2. Source material: blood, either unsorted or a sorted T cell fraction (not recorded which). The clonotype originates from a human donor who was either an allogeneic HSCT recipient or a stem cell or donor lymphocyte infusion donor (not recorded which). It is not recorded whose cells these are; they may come from a transplant donor. In nucleotide form, the sequence is TGTGCCAGCAGCGTAGGACTAGCGGGAGGCCCGTACTTC. Its protein reads: CASSVGLAGGPYF.